This TCR beta chain came from a study of blood T cell repertoires in COVID-19. In the authors' methods: Amplification of reference gene primers provided the estimated nucleated cell counts. TCRdb's copy holds only in-frame clones and misses some; the assay was immunoSEQ multiplex PCR. V, J and clone size are those of that table, while D and trimming were read from the DNA. Of around 150,000 clones in the sample, 75% to 90% were seen once. V shed 4 bases and J 7 bases; nucleotides not matched to a gene: 10. The CDR3 has 16 residues. Germline assignment: CDR1 MNHEY and CDR2 SMNVEV (reference sequence). This sequence was found in a man between 60 and 75 years old with active or convalescent COVID-19. What was sequenced was peripheral blood. The V and J genes are TRBV27 and TRBJ2-7; 13 nucleotides align to TRBD2. The CDR3 DNA reads as TGTGCCAGCAGTTCCTGGACTAGCGGGAGACTGGGGGAGCAGTACTTC. Its translation is CASSSWTSGRLGEQYF.